Listed below are T cell receptor beta chains from one sample, sequenced in a study of CD8 T cells in Susac syndrome. MiXCR was run by TCRdb on the immunoSEQ multiplex PCR reads, yielding one entry per CDR3 protein. The table includes 200,000 or so distinct CDR3 sequences, approximately 94% detected once. Sequencing used CD4+ T cells from PBMCs. These receptors all stem from a human donor with multiple sclerosis. Both conserved end residues are part of each CDR3. The D gene is left open where the match is weak. The size of a clone is reported for some rows only, either as once, few or many, or as a class for expanded clones.

j_call d_call v_call clone_size cdr3_aa cdr3_nt
TRBJ2-3 TRBD2 TRBV29-1 - CSVRTSGARTDTQYF TGCAGCGTCCGGACTAGCGGGGCCCGCACAGATACGCAGTATTTT
TRBJ1-1 TRBD1 TRBV28 - CASRVEGQANTEAFF TGTGCCAGCAGAGTAGAGGGACAGGCGAACACTGAAGCTTTCTTT
TRBJ1-2 - TRBV30 - CAWSVARSRTAGYTF TGTGCCTGGAGTGTGGCTCGATCTAGGACGGCTGGCTACACCTTC
TRBJ2-2 TRBD2 TRBV30 - CAWAQRGLDTGELFF TGTGCCTGGGCCCAGCGGGGACTTGACACCGGGGAGCTGTTTTTT
TRBJ2-6 TRBD1 TRBV18 - CASSPAGQGHSGANVLTF TGTGCCAGCTCACCCGCGGGACAGGGCCATTCTGGGGCCAACGTCCTGACTTTC
TRBJ2-5 - TRBV25-1 - CATPIQYF TGTGCCACCCCGATCCAGTACTTC
TRBJ2-3 - TRBV20-1 - CSAFHPPDTQYF TGCAGTGCCTTTCATCCACCAGATACGCAGTATTTT
TRBJ1-1 - TRBV6-1 few CASTDRFVDTEAFF TGTGCCAGCACCGACCGGTTTGTCGACACTGAAGCTTTCTTT
TRBJ2-7 - TRBV12-3/TRBV12-4 - CASSLVGIPYEQYF TGTGCCAGCAGTTTAGTGGGGATCCCCTACGAGCAGTACTTC
TRBJ2-7 TRBD1 TRBV5-4 - CASSREGQGSYEQYF TGTGCCAGCAGCAGAGAGGGACAGGGGTCCTACGAGCAGTACTTC
TRBJ1-2 TRBD1 TRBV3-1 - CASSHGTGGYTF TGTGCCAGCAGCCATGGGACAGGTGGCTACACCTTC
TRBJ2-3 - TRBV5-1 - CASSRWLGTDTQYF TGCGCCAGCAGCCGGTGGTTGGGTACAGATACGCAGTATTTT
TRBJ1-2 TRBD1 TRBV12-3/TRBV12-4 - CASSRDRIALNYGYTF TGTGCCAGCAGTCGGGACAGGATAGCACTAAACTATGGCTACACCTTC
TRBJ1-6 - TRBV7-9 - CASTKGRAYNSPLHF TGTGCCAGCACCAAAGGACGGGCCTATAATTCACCCCTCCACTTT
TRBJ2-6 - TRBV27 - CASSPRFSGANVLTF TGTGCCAGCAGTCCCAGATTCTCTGGGGCCAACGTCCTGACTTTC
TRBJ1-1 - TRBV29-1 - CSPRLGGDEAFF TGCAGCCCCCGCCTGGGGGGAGATGAAGCTTTCTTT
TRBJ2-1 TRBD2 TRBV29-1 - CSVEVGTSGGNEQFF TGCAGCGTTGAAGTGGGGACTAGCGGGGGCAATGAGCAGTTCTTC
TRBJ2-6 - TRBV5-4 - CASSPPWASGANVLTF TGTGCCAGCAGCCCACCCTGGGCCTCTGGGGCCAACGTCCTGACTTTC
TRBJ2-7 TRBD2 TRBV5-4 - CASSLGPTSGDYEQYF TGTGCCAGCAGCTTGGGCCCGACTAGCGGGGATTACGAGCAGTACTTC
TRBJ2-3 - TRBV10-3 once CAISFGGPTDTQYF TGTGCCATCAGTTTTGGGGGGCCAACAGATACGCAGTATTTT
TRBJ2-1 TRBD1 TRBV29-1 once CSVTPGQGYHEQFF TGCAGCGTCACACCGGGACAGGGTTATCATGAGCAGTTCTTC
TRBJ1-1 - TRBV12-3/TRBV12-4 - CASSLGGRGRNEAFF TGTGCCAGCAGTTTAGGGGGCCGCGGACGGAATGAAGCTTTCTTT
TRBJ2-2 - TRBV28 - CASRPFGARNTGELFF TGTGCCAGCAGGCCTTTCGGGGCTCGGAACACCGGGGAGCTGTTTTTT
TRBJ2-7 - TRBV5-6 - CASSLGGHPGEQYF TGTGCCAGCAGCTTGGGTGGGCATCCCGGCGAGCAGTACTTC
TRBJ2-7 - TRBV13 - CASSLGFRGAGRYEQYF TGTGCCAGCAGCTTAGGATTCAGGGGAGCGGGGCGCTACGAGCAGTACTTC
TRBJ2-3 - TRBV4-1 - CASSRPGATDTQYF TGCGCCAGCAGTAGGCCGGGCGCCACAGATACGCAGTATTTT
TRBJ2-1 TRBD1 TRBV5-4 - CASSWRTGVEQFF TGTGCCAGCAGCTGGCGGACAGGGGTTGAGCAGTTCTTC
TRBJ1-4 TRBD1 TRBV5-4 - CASSQGQGREKLFF TGTGCCAGCAGCCAAGGACAGGGTAGGGAAAAACTGTTTTTT
TRBJ2-5 - TRBV7-2 once CASSLVFGGRETQYF TGTGCCAGCAGCTTAGTGTTCGGGGGCAGGGAGACCCAGTACTTC
TRBJ1-6 - TRBV25-1 - CASGRQDSYNSPLHF TGTGCCAGCGGACGACAGGACTCCTATAATTCACCCCTCCACTTT
TRBJ2-3 TRBD1 TRBV2 - CASSEVGTGGKDTQYF TGTGCCAGCAGTGAAGTAGGGACAGGGGGTAAAGATACGCAGTATTTT
TRBJ2-2 - TRBV9 - CASSVVGGADTGELFF TGTGCCAGCAGCGTAGTTGGGGGCGCGGACACCGGGGAGCTGTTTTTT
TRBJ1-6 - TRBV28 - CASSLGVGVSSPLHF TGTGCCAGCAGTTTAGGGGTAGGGGTCTCGTCACCCCTCCACTTT
TRBJ2-5 - TRBV5-1 - CASSLEGIQETQYF TGCGCCAGCAGCTTGGAGGGGATCCAAGAGACCCAGTACTTC
TRBJ2-3 - TRBV30 - CAWSPQEAQYF TGTGCCTGGAGCCCTCAGGAGGCGCAGTATTTT
TRBJ2-7 TRBD1 TRBV20-1 - CSAKRDRAEQYF TGCAGTGCTAAACGGGACAGGGCCGAGCAGTACTTC
TRBJ2-1 - TRBV18 - CASSPGIQDNEQFF TGTGCCAGCTCACCAGGGATCCAAGACAATGAGCAGTTCTTC
TRBJ2-3 TRBD2 TRBV7-9 - CASSPRTSGVTDTQYF TGTGCCAGCAGCCCAAGGACTAGCGGCGTTACGGATACGCAGTATTTT
TRBJ1-1 - TRBV7-6 - CASSLGQDPNTEAFF TGTGCCAGCAGCTTAGGTCAGGATCCGAACACTGAAGCTTTCTTT
TRBJ1-1 - TRBV5-1 - CASSLGAKAEAFF TGCGCCAGCAGCTTGGGTGCCAAGGCTGAAGCTTTCTTT
TRBJ2-6 - TRBV24-1 - CATSGPLVSAESGANVLTF TGTGCCACCAGTGGTCCCCTCGTTTCAGCAGAGTCTGGGGCCAACGTCCTGACTTTC
TRBJ2-7 TRBD2 TRBV9 - CASSVVSSGGEQYF TGTGCCAGCAGCGTAGTTTCTAGCGGGGGGGAGCAGTACTTC